Below, 31 T cell receptor beta chains from the same sample are listed, as sequenced in a study of shared clonotypes between healthy human individuals. Naive CD8 populations comprised CD45RO-negative cells positively selected for CCR7, excluding terminally differentiated effector memory CD45RA+ cells. The method was immunoSEQ multiplex PCR; TCRdb's version includes in-frame clones alone and lacks a portion of them. The sample carries around 1.9 million clones, about 94% recorded once. Material for sequencing was naive CD8+ T cells from PBMCs. These receptors originate from a man aged 18 to 29 in good health. Some clones in this sample may be carry-over from other donors' samples.

V is TRBV10-1 and J is TRBJ1-5; 10 bases fit TRBD1. This CDR3 is built from 17 residues. The germline V gene encodes CDR1 WNHNN and CDR2 SYGVQD (reference sequence). J lost 3 bases, V lost 2 bases, and 7 bases had no gene match. CDR3 nucleotides: TGCGCCAGCAGTGAGACTTGGGACAGGGGATCCAATCAGCCCCAGCATTTT. This encodes CASSETWDRGSNQPQHF.

CDR3 amino acids: CAQGHLRSTEAFF. For the CDR3, the DNA is TGTGCCCAGGGACACCTAAGGTCGACTGAAGCTTTCTTT. This rearrangement joins TRBV6-5 to TRBJ1-1, with D possibly TRBD1 on 6 matching bases. The CDR3 covers 13 residues. Germline V CDR1 and CDR2: MNHEY, SVGAGI. With 11 bases removed from V and 5 bases from J, the gap between germline ends came to 18 bases.

The V gene is TRBV4-1, the J gene TRBJ1-2, with 12 bases identical to TRBD1. With V trimmed by 2 bases and J by 8 bases, 9 bases remained unmatched. Germline values: CDR1 MGHRA, CDR2 YSYEKL. The CDR3 runs to 16 residues. The CDR3 here is CASSQQGQGAVFGYTF. The CDR3 DNA sequence: TGCGCCAGCAGCCAACAGGGACAGGGGGCAGTCTTCGGCTACACCTTC.

J is TRBJ2-7 and V is TRBV7-8, with 9 nucleotides matching TRBD1. The V gene end was trimmed by 5 bases and the J gene end by 7 bases; junction bases not matched to a gene: 9. CDR1 and CDR2 from the germline V gene are SGHVS and FQNEAQ. The CDR3 loop spans 14 amino acids. This CDR3 is CASSPRDREREQYF. CDR3 DNA sequence: TGTGCCAGCAGCCCCCGGGACAGGGAGAGGGAGCAGTACTTC.

This clone has only one observation. The CDR3 coding sequence is TGCGCCAGCAGCTCGAAGGCCGGAGCGTACTACGAGCAGTACTTC. This translates into CASSSKAGAYYEQYF. The chain uses TRBV5-1 and TRBJ2-7; D call uncertain. CDR1 and CDR2 from the germline V gene are SGHRS and YFSETQ. The CDR3 contains 15 residues. Trimming shortened V by 3 bases and J by 3 bases, and 16 bases separated the two germline ends.

The V and J genes are TRBV6-1 and TRBJ1-2; a possible D gene is TRBD1 (6 bases). V shed 2 bases and J shed 6 bases, with 19 bases lying between them. The germline gives CDR1 MNHNS, CDR2 SASEGT. The CDR3 length is 16 residues. In DNA form, the CDR3 reads TGTGCCAGCAGTGAATATTTGGTGGGGGCAGGGGATGGCTACACCTTC. It specifies CASSEYLVGAGDGYTF.

This chain joins TRBV27 and TRBJ1-5; no firm D call. V shed 4 bases and J shed 4 bases, with 14 bases lying between them. From germline, CDR1 is MNHEY and CDR2 SMNVEV (reference sequence). The CDR3 runs 15 residues. The CDR3 DNA follows: TGTGCCAGCAGTTCATGGACGGATGAGAATCAGCCCCAGCATTTT. Residues: CASSSWTDENQPQHF.

The chain links TRBV27 to TRBJ2-3; D is ambiguous. The ends were cut back, 3 bases at V and 6 bases at J, with 13 bases in the middle. Germline lookup yields CDR1 MNHEY and CDR2 SMNVEV (reference sequence). CDR3 length equals 14 residues. As DNA, the CDR3 is TGTGCCAGCAGTTTTATAGGTCTGTCGGATACGCAGTATTTT. Translating it yields CASSFIGLSDTQYF.

V is TRBV10-3 and J is TRBJ2-2; tentatively, D is TRBD1 (6 bases). V dropped 6 bases and J dropped 7 bases, with 9 bases sitting between them. Germline assignment: CDR1 ENHRY and CDR2 SYGVKD. The CDR3 extends over 12 amino acids. CDR3 coding DNA: TGTGCCATCAGACAGGGCAACGGGGAGCTGTTTTTT. Protein: CAIRQGNGELFF.

The chain couples TRBV5-1 to TRBJ2-7, with 10 nucleotides matching TRBD1. From germline, CDR1 is SGHRS and CDR2 YFSETQ. The junction had 5 bases not matched to a gene; V was cut back by 0 bases and J by 2 bases. This CDR3 contains 16 residues. CDR3: CASSLVPGTGAYEQYF. The CDR3 DNA follows: TGCGCCAGCAGCTTGGTGCCCGGGACAGGGGCCTACGAGCAGTACTTC.

The rearrangement links TRBV2 to TRBJ2-2; 14 bases are shared with TRBD2. CDR1 and CDR2 from the germline V gene are SNHLY and FYNNEI. CDR3 length: 19 residues. V trimming: 2 bases; J trimming: 1 base; junction bases outside the gene matches: 6. As DNA, the CDR3 is TGTGCCAGCAGTGAATCGACTAGCGGGAGGGCTGGGAACACCGGGGAGCTGTTTTTT. Residues: CASSESTSGRAGNTGELFF. The complete variable domain, with remaining parts taken from reference TRBV2 and TRBJ2-2, reads EPEVTQTPSHQVTQMGQEVILRCVPISNHLYFYWYRQILGQKVEFLVSFYNNEISEKSEIFDDQFSVERPDGSNFTLKIRSTKLEDSAMYFCASSESTSGRAGNTGELFFGEGSRLTVL.

The V gene is TRBV6-5, the J gene TRBJ1-1; D remains unclear. CDR1 MNHEY and CDR2 SVGAGI come from the germline V gene. The CDR3 extends over 13 amino acids. With 2 bases removed from V and 1 base from J, the gap between germline ends came to 5 bases. The CDR3 sequence: CASSYTTNTEAFF. The CDR3 DNA sequence: TGTGCCAGCAGTTACACGACGAACACTGAAGCTTTCTTT.

This chain joins TRBV7-8 and TRBJ1-2; 11 bases match TRBD1. J lost 5 bases, V lost 5 bases, and 7 bases had no gene match. This CDR3 spans 15 amino acids. The germline V gene encodes CDR1 SGHVS and CDR2 FQNEAQ. The CDR3 sequence is CASSTWTGGGYGYTF. As DNA, the CDR3 is TGTGCCAGCAGCACATGGACAGGGGGCGGGTATGGCTACACCTTC.

The chain combines TRBV7-2 with TRBJ2-3; D could derive from TRBD1 or TRBD2 (5 bases each). The CDR3 has 15 residues. CDR1 and CDR2 from the germline V gene are SGHTA and FQGNSA. The V gene lost 5 bases and the J gene lost 5 bases, with 17 bases spanning the gap. The CDR3 loop is CASSPHRGAEDTQYF. DNA for the CDR3: TGTGCCAGCAGCCCTCATAGGGGAGCGGAAGATACGCAGTATTTT. Full variable domain (missing parts from reference TRBV7-2 and TRBJ2-3): GAGVSQSPSNKVTEKGKDVELRCDPISGHTALYWYRQSLGQGLEFLIYFQGNSAPDKSGLPSDRFSAERTGGSVSTLTIQRTQQEDSAVYLCASSPHRGAEDTQYFGPGTRLTVL.

This clone appeared a single time. V gene TRBV27 combines with J gene TRBJ2-2; 7 bases fit TRBD2. Germline V gene lookup returns CDR1 MNHEY and CDR2 SMNVEV (reference sequence). J lost 6 bases, V lost 0 bases, and 7 bases had no gene match. This CDR3 is built from 16 residues. CDR3 amino acids: CASSLSAGVSPGELFF. CDR3 nucleotide sequence: TGTGCCAGCAGTTTATCTGCGGGAGTAAGCCCCGGGGAGCTGTTTTTT.

This clone was seen only once. V gene TRBV4-2 combines with J gene TRBJ1-5; the D is unclear. The CDR3 sequence is 16 residues long. Looked up from germline, CDR1 is LGHNA and CDR2 is YNFKEQ. V dropped 0 bases and J dropped 0 bases, with 9 bases sitting between them. In nucleotides, the CDR3 is TGTGCCAGCAGCCAAGAGTGGCAGATTAGCAATCAGCCCCAGCATTTT. Its translation: CASSQEWQISNQPQHF.

The chain uses TRBV19 and TRBJ1-1; TRBD1 matches at 8 bases. Trimming at V came to 5 bases and at J to 1 base, leaving 9 bases not matched to a gene. This CDR3 is built from 16 residues. CDR1 and CDR2 (germline): LNHDA, SQIVND (reference sequence). The CDR3 sequence: CASSEDREGENTEAFF. For the CDR3, the DNA is TGTGCCAGTAGTGAGGACAGGGAAGGGGAGAACACTGAAGCTTTCTTT.

This clone appeared a single time. This rearrangement joins TRBV27 to TRBJ2-2; TRBD1 matches at 7 bases. CDR1 and CDR2 from the germline V gene are MNHEY and SMNVEV (reference sequence). The CDR3 totals 15 residues. J gave up 6 bases and V 1 base, and 5 bases lay outside the gene matches. Here the CDR3 reads CASSLLQGFAGELFF. Here the CDR3 DNA reads TGTGCCAGCAGTTTATTACAGGGGTTCGCCGGGGAGCTGTTTTTT.

The count of this clone is one. This chain connects TRBV27 to TRBJ2-7, with TRBD2 identical over 7 bases. This CDR3 region has 15 residues. Germline V CDR1 and CDR2: MNHEY, SMNVEV (reference sequence). The junction had 9 bases not matched to a gene; V was cut back by 4 bases and J by 3 bases. CDR3 bases: TGTGCCAGCAGTTATGGCGGGAGAGCGGGCTACGAGCAGTACTTC. The encoded protein is CASSYGGRAGYEQYF.

The V and J genes are TRBV11-2 and TRBJ2-1, with 15 nucleotides matching TRBD2. The CDR3 has 16 amino acids. Looked up from germline, CDR1 is SGHAT and CDR2 is FQNNGV. J lost 7 bases, V lost 4 bases, and 5 bases had no gene match. CDR3 in DNA: TGTGCCAGCAGCTGGACTAGCGGGAGGGTCTTGAATGAGCAGTTCTTC. This sequence encodes CASSWTSGRVLNEQFF.

The chain carries TRBV6-1 and TRBJ2-4, with TRBD2 as a possible D gene (6 bases). The germline V gene has CDR1 MNHNS and CDR2 SASEGT. The CDR3 covers 15 residues. The V and J ends lost 7 bases and 3 bases respectively, with 16 bases between them. The CDR3 sequence: CASTPGEFVKNIQYF. The CDR3 DNA is TGTGCCAGCACCCCGGGAGAGTTCGTCAAAAACATTCAGTACTTC.

This chain joins TRBV29-1 and TRBJ1-1, with a tentative D call TRBD1 (6 bases). Germline CDR1 SQVTM, CDR2 ANQGSEA. Deletions cut 4 bases from V and 1 base from J, with 13 bases between. The CDR3 loop spans 14 amino acids. In DNA form, the CDR3 reads TGCAGCGTTGTAGTTACAGGGAGGAACACTGAAGCTTTCTTT. Translating gives CSVVVTGRNTEAFF.

The rearrangement uses TRBV19 and TRBJ1-5; possible D gene TRBD1, 6 bases. Germline V CDR1 and CDR2: LNHDA, SQIVND (reference sequence). The CDR3 is 17 amino acids. The ends were cut back, 11 bases at V and 6 bases at J, with 29 bases in the middle. CDR3 nucleotides: TGTGCCGGAAACAGGCGCCTCGGGGGGGGCGCAAGTCAGCCCCAGCATTTT. Its protein product is CAGNRRLGGGASQPQHF.

This clone was counted once. Other nucleotide sequences from this sample produce the same CDR3. This chain joins TRBV19 and TRBJ2-1; D not certain. Trimming stripped 6 bases from V and 6 bases from J, with 9 bases between. Germline V lookup: CDR1 LNHDA, CDR2 SQIVND (reference sequence). This CDR3 contains 12 residues. In DNA form, the CDR3 reads TGTGCCAGTAGCTACGCCGGCAATGAGCAGTTCTTC. As protein: CASSYAGNEQFF.

The CDR3, as DNA: TGTGCCAGCAGCCCCAGGAGGGGGAGGTCAGAGACCCAGTACTTC. Its protein product is CASSPRRGRSETQYF. The chain combines TRBV28 with TRBJ2-5; D assignment may be TRBD1 or TRBD2 (6 bases each). V was clipped by 6 bases and J by 4 bases, with 18 bases between them. Germline values: CDR1 MDHEN, CDR2 SYDVKM. The CDR3 is 15 residues long. Full variable domain (outside the CDR3, taken from reference TRBV28 and TRBJ2-5): DVKVTQSSRYLVKRTGEKVFLECVQDMDHENMFWYRQDPGLGLRLIYFSYDVKMKEKGDIPEGYSVSREKKERFSLILESASTNQTSMYLCASSPRRGRSETQYFGPGTRLLVL.

V is TRBV28 and J is TRBJ2-1; TRBD2 aligns across 11 bases. Germline CDR1 MDHEN, CDR2 SYDVKM. The V and J ends lost 5 bases and 7 bases, in that order; junction bases with no gene match: 10. The CDR3 is 16 residues long. CDR3 loop: CASSKSGLADRNEQFF. DNA for the CDR3: TGTGCCAGCAGTAAATCGGGACTAGCGGATCGTAATGAGCAGTTCTTC.

J is TRBJ1-1 and V is TRBV7-8; maybe TRBD1 (5 bases). This CDR3 has 14 amino acids. CDR1 and CDR2 from the germline V gene are SGHVS and FQNEAQ. V lost 5 bases and J lost 1, with 11 bases in between. CDR3 sequence (DNA): TGTGCCAGCAGCCCCTGGGGGTCGAACACTGAAGCTTTCTTT. This sequence encodes CASSPWGSNTEAFF.

CDR3 coding DNA: TGTGCCAGCAGTAACCGACAGGGGGCGCGGTTTGGCTACACCTTC. It encodes CASSNRQGARFGYTF. This chain links TRBV27 with TRBJ1-2; 10 nucleotides agree with TRBD1. CDR3 length equals 15 residues. CDR1 and CDR2 from the germline V gene are MNHEY and SMNVEV (reference sequence). Germline trimming cut 5 bases from V and 7 bases from J; bases unmatched to any gene: 10.

Concerning this clone: This CDR3 is also generated by other DNA sequences in the sample. The chain is built from TRBV2 and TRBJ2-7; 10 nucleotides match TRBD2. CDR3 length: 14 residues. The V segment lost 4 bases and the J segment 7 bases; nucleotides outside the gene matches: 7. Germline V gene data show CDR1 as SNHLY and CDR2 as FYNNEI. CDR3: CASSGLAGAREQYF. The CDR3 DNA reads as TGTGCCAGCAGTGGGCTAGCGGGAGCGCGGGAGCAGTACTTC.

CDR3 nucleotides: TGTGCCAGCAGCTTTTCTGGACAGACTCCCCAAGAGACCCAGTACTTC. Translating it yields CASSFSGQTPQETQYF. The chain is built from TRBV2 and TRBJ2-5; D perhaps matches TRBD1 (6 bases). V lost 6 bases, J lost 1 base, and 18 bases lay in between. The CDR3 contains 16 residues. Germline V gives CDR1 SNHLY, CDR2 FYNNEI.

This chain uses TRBV27 with TRBJ2-6, with D possibly being TRBD1 (6 bases). This CDR3 contains 17 residues. Trimming pared 7 bases from V and 0 bases from J, leaving 16 bases between. Per the germline V gene, CDR1 is MNHEY and CDR2 is SMNVEV (reference sequence). The DNA of the CDR3 is TGTGCCAGCAATCCAAGGGGGTGGAGCTCTGGGGCCAACGTCCTGACTTTC. As protein: CASNPRGWSSGANVLTF.